The rows below give T cell receptor beta chains drawn from one sample of a study of cytomegalovirus exposure and HLA in healthy donors. Sequenced by immunoSEQ multiplex PCR; TCRdb stores in-frame clones only, minus some. The sample carries around 75,000 clones, about 84% recorded once. Sequenced input: PBMCs. These TCRs come from a man aged 35 to 55 in good health and CMV-seronegative. Each CDR3 is given with its conserved first and last residue. Fields, in order: J gene, D gene, V gene, clone size, CDR3 DNA, CDR3 protein. D genes are given only for firm matches. Rows give clone size only sometimes, using once, few, many, or a class for an expanded clone.

TRBJ2-3 | TRBD2 | TRBV10-3 | - | TGTGCCATCAGTGGAATAGCGGGGGGGATCACAGATACGCAGTATTTT | CAISGIAGGITDTQYF
TRBJ1-3 | - | TRBV9 | - | TGTGCCAGCAGCGTGTCACAGACCTCTGGAAACACCATATATTTT | CASSVSQTSGNTIYF
TRBJ2-3 | TRBD2 | TRBV7-2 | - | TGTGCCAGCAGCTTAGGGGGCGGGGGGGCCACAGATACGCAGTATTTT | CASSLGGGGATDTQYF
TRBJ1-4 | - | TRBV28 | - | TGTGCCAGCAGTGTAGGAGGGATGGCCGCCCATTCCCATTTTTTT | CASSVGGMAAHSHFF
TRBJ1-6 | TRBD1 | TRBV5-4 | - | TGTGCCAGCAGCTGGGACAGGATTGATTCACCCCTCCACTTT | CASSWDRIDSPLHF
TRBJ2-2 | - | TRBV6-1 | - | TGTGCCAGCCAGGGGTTGGGCACCGGGGAGCTGTTTTTT | CASQGLGTGELFF
TRBJ2-7 | TRBD2 | TRBV18 | - | TGTGCCAGCTCACCCCGGGGAGGGATATGCGAGCAGTACTTC | CASSPRGGICEQYF
TRBJ1-5 | - | TRBV5-1 | - | TGCGCCAGCAGCTTGGCTGCAGGGGACCATCAGCCCCAGCATTTT | CASSLAAGDHQPQHF
TRBJ1-1 | - | TRBV7-9 | - | TGTGCCAGCAGCTTACGTAGGGGCGAGCGGAACACTGAAGCTTTCTTT | CASSLRRGERNTEAFF
TRBJ1-3 | - | TRBV18 | - | TGTGCCAGCTCACCGGGCGGGGACTCTGGAAACACCATATATTTT | CASSPGGDSGNTIYF
TRBJ1-3 | - | TRBV7-8 | - | TGTGCCAGCAGCGAGCGCGGGGTAGGAAACACCATATATTTT | CASSERGVGNTIYF
TRBJ2-1 | - | TRBV7-2 | - | TGTGCCAGCAGCTCCCCTACCTACAATGAGCAGTTCTTC | CASSSPTYNEQFF
TRBJ2-5 | - | TRBV7-3 | few | TGTGCCAGCAGCTTAACTTCCTACCAAGAGACCCAGTACTTC | CASSLTSYQETQYF
TRBJ1-5 | TRBD1 | TRBV7-2 | once | TGTGCCAGCAGCTTTGTGAGGACAGGGAATTTTGGTGGCAATCAGCCCCAGCATTTT | CASSFVRTGNFGGNQPQHF
TRBJ1-6 | - | TRBV5-1 | - | TGCGCCAGCAGCTTGGTGGGTACACCGGGTGGCTCACCCCTCCACTTT | CASSLVGTPGGSPLHF
TRBJ1-5 | TRBD1 | TRBV2 | few | TGTGCCAGCAGGGACAGGGTTAGCAATCAGCCCCAGCATTTT | CASRDRVSNQPQHF
TRBJ2-5 | - | TRBV29-1 | - | TGCAGCGTTGGACAACTAGGGCAAGAGACCCAGTACTTC | CSVGQLGQETQYF
TRBJ1-1 | - | TRBV29-1 | - | TGCAGCGTGGGGCGACAGGAGAACACTGAAGCTTTCTTT | CSVGRQENTEAFF
TRBJ2-1 | - | TRBV2 | - | TGTGCCAGCAGAAGTAAGGAGAACGGGTTCTTC | CASRSKENGFF
TRBJ2-3 | - | TRBV7-3 | - | TGTGCCAGCAGACCCATCCAAGGGACACGGACAGATACGCAGTATTTT | CASRPIQGTRTDTQYF
TRBJ1-6 | - | TRBV7-2 | - | TGTGCCAGCAGCTTAGAGGGGAATCCTGCTTCACCCCTCCACTTT | CASSLEGNPASPLHF
TRBJ2-5 | TRBD1 | TRBV7-9 | - | TGTGCCAGCAGCGTCGGGACAGTCCAAGAGACCCAGTACTTC | CASSVGTVQETQYF
TRBJ2-1 | - | TRBV6-1 | - | TGTGCCAGCAGTGGGAAGACTGGATCCTACAATGAGCAGTTCTTC | CASSGKTGSYNEQFF
TRBJ2-3 | - | TRBV9 | - | TGTGCCAGCGCGGGCTTTAGCACAGATACGCAGTATTTT | CASAGFSTDTQYF
TRBJ1-1 | - | TRBV7-9 | - | TGTGCCAGCAAGGCGGACAGGAACACTGAAGCTTTCTTT | CASKADRNTEAFF
TRBJ1-2 | TRBD1 | TRBV29-1 | few | TGCAGCGTTGAAGAGGAGGGGGCGGGGAACTATGGCTACACCTTC | CSVEEEGAGNYGYTF
TRBJ2-7 | TRBD1 | TRBV11-3 | - | TGTGCCAGCAGCTTTACAGGGGGAGGCGAGCAGTACTTC | CASSFTGGGEQYF
TRBJ1-1 | TRBD1 | TRBV9 | once | TGTGCCAGCAGCGAGGGACAGGGTGAGAACACTGAAGCTTTCTTT | CASSEGQGENTEAFF
TRBJ1-6 | - | TRBV5-1 | - | TGCGCCAGCAGCTTGGGGGCCAGGGGAGTCTTGAATTCACCCCTCCACTTT | CASSLGARGVLNSPLHF
TRBJ2-5 | - | TRBV15 | - | TGTGCCACCAGCAGAGCTCCAGAAGAGACCCAGTACTTC | CATSRAPEETQYF
TRBJ1-2 | - | TRBV2 | few | TGTGCCAGCAGTGAACCTCCAGGGAACTATGGCTACACCTTC | CASSEPPGNYGYTF
TRBJ2-3 | - | TRBV30 | - | TGTGCCTGGAGTGCGTGGGCGGGGAACACAGATACGCAGTATTTT | CAWSAWAGNTDTQYF
TRBJ2-1 | TRBD2 | TRBV11-1 | - | TGTGCCAGCAGCTCTAGCGGGGGGGCCTCGGATGAGCAGTTCTTC | CASSSSGGASDEQFF
TRBJ2-1 | TRBD1 | TRBV10-1 | - | TGCGCCAGCAGTGAGTCGTCAGGGGGCGAGGCCAATGAGCAGTTCTTC | CASSESSGGEANEQFF
TRBJ2-5 | - | TRBV11-2 | - | TGTGCCAGCAGCTTAGGCGAACAAGAGACCCAGTACTTC | CASSLGEQETQYF
TRBJ2-1 | - | TRBV7-9 | - | TGTGCCAGCAGCTTTCGGGTAGGATCCTACAATGAGCAGTTCTTC | CASSFRVGSYNEQFF
TRBJ1-1 | - | TRBV6-6 | - | TGTGCCAGCAGTTACTCTGCCGGGGGCACTGAAGCTTTCTTT | CASSYSAGGTEAFF
TRBJ2-1 | TRBD1 | TRBV28 | - | TGTGCCAGCAGTTTAAGGTGGGGCCGGGACAGGGGCAATGAGCAGTTCTTC | CASSLRWGRDRGNEQFF
TRBJ1-3 | - | TRBV10-2 | few | TGCGCCAGCAGTGAGAGGCCCCAGGGTACTCCTGGAAACACCATATATTTT | CASSERPQGTPGNTIYF
TRBJ1-2 | - | TRBV28 | - | TGTGCCAGCAGTTCTCCAAATACTGCGCAGGGAGGAGGCTACACCTTC | CASSSPNTAQGGGYTF
TRBJ2-7 | - | TRBV19 | - | TGTGCCAGTAGTATAGAGGCCAGGAGGACCTACGAGCAGTACTTC | CASSIEARRTYEQYF
TRBJ1-2 | - | TRBV6-1 | - | TGTGCCAGCAGTCCCAGGGGCCCTAGCTATGGCTACACCTTC | CASSPRGPSYGYTF
TRBJ2-5 | - | TRBV7-9 | - | TGTGCCAGCAGCTCCAGGGTAATAATGGAGACCCAGTACTTC | CASSSRVIMETQYF
TRBJ1-1 | - | TRBV5-1 | - | TGCGCCAGCAGCTTGGCGGTTTTGGTGAACACTGAAGCTTTCTTT | CASSLAVLVNTEAFF
TRBJ1-4 | TRBD1 | TRBV10-1 | - | TGCGCCAGCAGACCCAGGGACAGGGGTGGGGAAAAACTGTTTTTT | CASRPRDRGGEKLFF
TRBJ1-2 | - | TRBV7-9 | - | TGTGCCAGCAGCTTTCGCGGGGTCTTCCGTACCTTC | CASSFRGVFRTF
TRBJ2-5 | - | TRBV30 | - | TGTGCCTGGAGTGTACAGGAAGAGACCCAGTACTTC | CAWSVQEETQYF
TRBJ1-1 | TRBD1 | TRBV5-1 | - | TGCGCCAGCTCAGGACAGGGCGGGCTGTCTGAAGCTTTCTTT | CASSGQGGLSEAFF
TRBJ1-6 | - | TRBV27 | - | TGTGCCAGCACATCAGGGGTTTTTAATTCACCCCTCCACTTT | CASTSGVFNSPLHF
TRBJ2-3 | - | TRBV7-2 | - | TGTGCCAGCAGCATGACTGAATACCTTGGGGATACGCAGTATTTT | CASSMTEYLGDTQYF